The 28 T cell receptor beta chains below were found in one sample sequenced in a study of blood T cell repertoires in COVID-19. Assay used: immunoSEQ multiplex PCR; TCRdb lists only in-frame clones, some missing. The data show roughly 83,000 clones, with approximately 85% seen just once and around 7.8% held by the top ten. The material sequenced was peripheral blood. These receptors all stem from a man aged 50-59 years with active COVID-19.

This clone was counted once. The chain links TRBV12-3 or TRBV12-4 to TRBJ1-1, with 9 nucleotides matching TRBD1. The J segment lost 8 bases and the V segment lost 5 bases, leaving 6 bases of the junction unmatched. This CDR3 has 13 residues. CDR3 loop: CASSPTGGGEAFF. CDR3 nucleotide sequence: TGTGCCAGCAGTCCCACAGGGGGCGGAGAAGCTTTCTTT.

V is TRBV19 and J is TRBJ2-5; a weak D match, TRBD2 (5 bases). CDR1 is LNHDA and CDR2 is SQIVND in the germline V gene (reference sequence). V lost 4 bases and J lost 2, with 11 bases in between. CDR3 size: 14 residues. This CDR3 reads CASSKEATQETQYF. In DNA form, the CDR3 reads TGTGCCAGTAGTAAGGAGGCCACGCAAGAGACCCAGTACTTC.

This rearrangement joins TRBV7-2 to TRBJ2-1; TRBD2 aligns across 8 bases. Unmatched junction bases numbered 9, after V lost 5 bases and J lost 0 bases. CDR1 SGHTA and CDR2 FQGNSA come from the germline V gene. This CDR3 contains 17 residues. The CDR3, as DNA: TGTGCCAGCAGCGGCCCGTTAGCGGGGCCCTCCTACAATGAGCAGTTCTTC. Its protein is CASSGPLAGPSYNEQFF.

The rearrangement joins TRBV7-3 to TRBJ2-2; 8 bases agree with TRBD1. The germline CDR1 and CDR2 sequences are SGHTA and FQGTGA. The V segment lost 5 bases and the J segment 1 base; nucleotides outside the gene matches: 6. The CDR3 consists of 16 residues. For the CDR3, the DNA is TGTGCCAGCAGCGAGAGGACAGGGTGGAACACCGGGGAGCTGTTTTTT. Translated, it gives CASSERTGWNTGELFF. Combining the CDR3 with reference TRBV7-3 and TRBJ2-2 gives the whole variable domain GAGVSQTPSNKVTEKGKYVELRCDPISGHTALYWYRQSLGQGPEFLIYFQGTGAADDSGLPNDRFFAVRPEGSVSTLKIQRTERGDSAVYLCASSERTGWNTGELFFGEGSRLTVL.

The chain employs TRBV7-2 and TRBJ1-1, with no clear D. There are 13 residues in the CDR3. Germline lookup yields CDR1 SGHTA and CDR2 FQGNSA. Trimming shortened V by 5 bases and J by 0 bases, and 7 bases separated the two germline ends. DNA of the CDR3: TGTGCCAGCAGCCCGACACTGAACACTGAAGCTTTCTTT. Translation: CASSPTLNTEAFF.

The chain has TRBV3-1 (or the pseudogene TRBV3-2) and TRBJ1-6; D not certain. V dropped 1 base and J dropped 9 bases, with 7 bases sitting between them. The germline gives CDR1 LGHDT, CDR2 YNNKEL (reference sequence). This CDR3 contains 13 residues. This CDR3 is CASSQAGSSPLHF. The CDR3 coding sequence is TGTGCCAGCAGCCAAGCCGGGAGTTCACCCCTCCACTTT.

The gene calls are TRBV28 and TRBJ2-4; no definite D call. This CDR3 is built from 16 residues. Trimming stripped 2 bases from V and 0 bases from J, with 11 bases between. Germline CDR1 reads MDHEN; CDR2 reads SYDVKM. CDR3 protein: CASSLAGSLAKNIQYF. CDR3 nucleotides: TGTGCCAGCAGTTTAGCCGGGTCCCTAGCCAAAAACATTCAGTACTTC. Full variable domain (outside the CDR3, taken from reference TRBV28 and TRBJ2-4): DVKVTQSSRYLVKRTGEKVFLECVQDMDHENMFWYRQDPGLGLRLIYFSYDVKMKEKGDIPEGYSVSREKKERFSLILESASTNQTSMYLCASSLAGSLAKNIQYFGAGTRLSVL.

The chain carries TRBV18 and TRBJ1-1; TRBD1 matches at 7 bases. The junction had 13 bases not matched to a gene; V was cut back by 5 bases and J by 1 base. CDR1 is KGHSH and CDR2 is LQKENI in the germline V gene. This CDR3 contains 17 residues. This chain's CDR3 is CASSTLGTAAGNTEAFF. DNA of the CDR3: TGTGCCAGCTCAACACTTGGGACAGCTGCTGGGAACACTGAAGCTTTCTTT.

This clone was counted between two and nine times. The gene calls are TRBV19 and TRBJ1-2; D gene ambiguous. Germline lookup yields CDR1 LNHDA and CDR2 SQIVND (reference sequence). CDR3 length equals 12 residues. Trimming shortened V by 4 bases and J by 1 base, and 4 bases separated the two germline ends. The CDR3 loop is CASSTFNYGYTF. DNA of the CDR3: TGTGCCAGTAGTACCTTTAACTATGGCTACACCTTC.

The chain combines TRBV27 with TRBJ1-1, with 8 bases fitting TRBD1. The CDR3 spans 15 residues. Germline V CDR1 and CDR2: MNHEY, SMNVEV (reference sequence). The J segment lost 8 bases and the V segment lost 3 bases, leaving 11 bases of the junction unmatched. CDR3 DNA sequence: TGTGCCAGCAGTTTGCTCCCCCCCGGGGACAGGGAAGCTTTCTTT. This sequence encodes CASSLLPPGDREAFF.

The CDR3 protein is CASSGVSPPDTQYF. The CDR3 region has the DNA TGTGCCAGTTCAGGGGTATCCCCTCCAGATACGCAGTATTTT. The V and J genes are TRBV28 and TRBJ2-3, with D maybe TRBD1 (6 bases). The V end was cut by 9 bases, the J end by 4 bases, with 17 bases between. Per the germline V gene, CDR1 is MDHEN and CDR2 is SYDVKM. The CDR3 is 14 residues long.

The V gene is TRBV11-2, the J gene TRBJ2-5, with TRBD1 matching 10 bases. The germline gives CDR1 SGHAT, CDR2 FQNNGV. V gave up 4 bases and J gave up 4 bases; unmatched junction bases: 9. There are 16 residues in the CDR3. The CDR3 DNA reads as TGTGCCAGCAGCTCCCCGGTCGGGACAGGGGCAGAGACCCAGTACTTC. Its translation is CASSSPVGTGAETQYF.

The chain uses TRBV24-1 and TRBJ1-6; D is uncertain. The CDR3 length is 15 residues. Trimming removed 5 bases at V and 8 bases at J, with 15 bases between. Germline-derived CDR1 and CDR2 are KGHDR and SFDVKD. CDR3 in DNA: TGTGCCACCAGTGCCCCTATCCCAACGGATTCACCCCTCCACTTT. Amino acid sequence: CATSAPIPTDSPLHF.

The rearrangement uses TRBV12-2 and TRBJ2-7; TRBD2, the D gene given by the table, was not confirmed from the DNA. TRBV12-2 is reported as a pseudogene. The CDR3 extends over 14 amino acids. The CDR3 DNA sequence: TGTGCAAGTCGCCTTGGGACTAGGTCCTACGAGCAGTACTTC. Translating it yields CASRLGTRSYEQYF.

Details on this clone: Other DNA sequences from this sample encode an identical CDR3 as well. The chain uses TRBV19 and TRBJ1-2; 7 bases are shared with TRBD1. CDR3 size: 13 residues. Per the germline V gene, CDR1 is LNHDA and CDR2 is SQIVND (reference sequence). The J segment lost 3 bases and the V segment lost 6 bases, leaving 4 bases of the junction unmatched. CDR3 nucleotides: TGTGCCAGTAGCCTAACAGGGGACTATGGCTACACCTTC. Protein sequence: CASSLTGDYGYTF.

The chain links TRBV7-2 to TRBJ1-2; weak D call: TRBD1 (5 bases). This CDR3 region has 16 residues. CDR1 and CDR2 from the germline V gene are SGHTA and FQGNSA. V lost 2 bases, J lost 9 bases, and 22 bases lay in between. CDR3 bases: TGTGCCAGCAGCTTAAGTGGGGGGACGGGGGTCTCGAGCTACACCTTC. The encoded protein is CASSLSGGTGVSSYTF.

The V call is TRBV2, the J call TRBJ2-1; 9 nucleotides align to TRBD2. The CDR3 is 15 amino acids. V gave up 2 bases and J gave up 4 bases; unmatched junction bases: 3. Germline values: CDR1 SNHLY, CDR2 FYNNEI. The CDR3 is CASSELAGLYNEQFF. CDR3 sequence (DNA): TGTGCCAGCAGTGAACTAGCGGGGCTGTACAATGAGCAGTTCTTC.

This sequence joins TRBV11-3 and TRBJ2-2, with 8 bases lining up with TRBD1. V was pared by 8 bases and J by 2 bases, with 13 bases of the junction left unmatched. This CDR3 contains 17 residues. The germline V gene encodes CDR1 SGHNT and CDR2 YENEEA. The CDR3 loop reads CASARGTGDPNTGELFF. DNA for the CDR3: TGTGCCAGCGCACGAGGGACAGGAGATCCCAACACCGGGGAGCTGTTTTTT.

This clone was detected only once. The genes are TRBV12-3 or TRBV12-4 and TRBJ2-3; weak D call: TRBD1 (6 bases). V was shortened by 10 bases and J by 0 bases, with 11 bases between the two germline ends. The CDR3 has 13 amino acids. The CDR3 reads CATTTGSTDTQYF. DNA for the CDR3: TGTGCCACTACGACAGGAAGCACAGATACGCAGTATTTT.

The chain joins TRBV4-3 to TRBJ2-3; 8 nucleotides match TRBD2. This CDR3 comprises 17 residues. J lost 4 bases, V lost 0 bases, and 9 bases had no gene match. Germline CDR1 reads LGHNA; CDR2 reads YSLEER. The CDR3 DNA reads TGCGCCAGCAGCCAAGATTCCTGGCGGGGGGTCGCAGATACGCAGTATTTT. Translated, it gives CASSQDSWRGVADTQYF.

The chain joins TRBV6-6 to TRBJ1-2; TRBD1 might be the D (6 bases). Germline assignment: CDR1 MNHNY and CDR2 SVGAGI (reference sequence). CDR3 size: 15 residues. Trimming took off 0 bases at V and 3 bases at J, with 11 bases between the two ends. The CDR3: CASSYSEQGDYGYTF. The CDR3 nucleotides are TGTGCCAGCAGTTACTCGGAACAGGGTGACTATGGCTACACCTTC.

The rearrangement joins TRBV6-5 to TRBJ1-1; 9 nucleotides match TRBD1. After removal of 4 bases from V and 12 bases from J, the junction contained 3 bases not matched to a gene. Germline loops: CDR1 MNHEY, CDR2 SVGAGI. The length of the CDR3 is 11 residues. The CDR3 region is CASSSGQGPFF. The CDR3 nucleotides read TGTGCCAGCAGTTCGGGACAGGGACCTTTCTTT.

The chain is built from TRBV28 and TRBJ1-3; TRBD1 matches 8 bases. The ends lost 7 bases at V and 0 bases at J; junction bases unmatched: 8. The CDR3 sequence is 16 residues long. In germline, CDR1 is MDHEN, CDR2 SYDVKM. CDR3 nucleotide sequence: TGTGCCAGCAATCCGACAGGGGCGATCTCTGGAAACACCATATATTTT. This codes for CASNPTGAISGNTIYF.

The CDR3, as DNA: TGCGCCAGCAGCCAAGATCTTGGCAGGGTCTATGGCTACACCTTC. Translating gives CASSQDLGRVYGYTF. The J gene is TRBJ1-2, the V gene TRBV4-3, with a tentative D call TRBD1 (5 bases). V lost 0 bases and J 4 bases, leaving 12 bases between the germline ends. The CDR3 runs to 15 residues. Germline V gene data show CDR1 as LGHNA and CDR2 as YSLEER.

The rearrangement uses TRBV11-2 and TRBJ2-2; D perhaps matches TRBD1 (6 bases). CDR1 is SGHAT and CDR2 is FQNNGV in the germline V gene. Trimming removed 5 bases from V and 3 bases from J, with 7 bases in between. This CDR3 has 13 residues. In DNA, the CDR3 is TGTGCCAGCAGCCGGACAGACACCGGGGAGCTGTTTTTT. It encodes CASSRTDTGELFF. Variable domain in full (rest from reference TRBV11-2 and TRBJ2-2): EAGVAQSPRYKIIEKRQSVAFWCNPISGHATLYWYQQILGQGPKLLIQFQNNGVVDDSQLPKDRFSAERLKGVDSTLKIQPAKLEDSAVYLCASSRTDTGELFFGEGSRLTVL.

The chain has TRBV7-3 and TRBJ1-1; tentative D call: TRBD1 (5 bases). CDR3 length: 14 amino acids. The V gene's germline CDR1 is SGHTA and CDR2 FQGTGA. V dropped 5 bases and J dropped 1 base, with 11 bases sitting between them. The CDR3: CASSKNDRNTEAFF. The CDR3 DNA follows: TGTGCCAGCAGCAAAAATGACAGGAACACTGAAGCTTTCTTT. Combining the CDR3 with reference TRBV7-3 and TRBJ1-1 gives the whole variable domain GAGVSQTPSNKVTEKGKYVELRCDPISGHTALYWYRQSLGQGPEFLIYFQGTGAADDSGLPNDRFFAVRPEGSVSTLKIQRTERGDSAVYLCASSKNDRNTEAFFGQGTRLTVV.

The CDR3 nucleotides read TGTGCCAGCATTGACAGGGTCACCTACGAGCAGTACTTC. It yields the protein CASIDRVTYEQYF. This rearrangement joins TRBV27 to TRBJ2-7; 7 bases map to TRBD1. Per the germline V gene, CDR1 is MNHEY and CDR2 is SMNVEV (reference sequence). V gave up 7 bases and J gave up 2 bases; unmatched junction bases: 5. CDR3 length equals 13 residues.

For the CDR3, the DNA is TGTGCCAGCAGACCGTTAGGGGCGAACACCGGGGAGCTGTTTTTT. As protein: CASRPLGANTGELFF. V usage is TRBV28 and J usage is TRBJ2-2, with D possibly being TRBD1 (5 bases). Germline assignment: CDR1 MDHEN and CDR2 SYDVKM. The CDR3 sequence is 15 residues long. V was cut by 6 bases and J by 0 bases, with 11 bases left in between. Complete variable domain (other parts from reference TRBV28 and TRBJ2-2): DVKVTQSSRYLVKRTGEKVFLECVQDMDHENMFWYRQDPGLGLRLIYFSYDVKMKEKGDIPEGYSVSREKKERFSLILESASTNQTSMYLCASRPLGANTGELFFGEGSRLTVL.